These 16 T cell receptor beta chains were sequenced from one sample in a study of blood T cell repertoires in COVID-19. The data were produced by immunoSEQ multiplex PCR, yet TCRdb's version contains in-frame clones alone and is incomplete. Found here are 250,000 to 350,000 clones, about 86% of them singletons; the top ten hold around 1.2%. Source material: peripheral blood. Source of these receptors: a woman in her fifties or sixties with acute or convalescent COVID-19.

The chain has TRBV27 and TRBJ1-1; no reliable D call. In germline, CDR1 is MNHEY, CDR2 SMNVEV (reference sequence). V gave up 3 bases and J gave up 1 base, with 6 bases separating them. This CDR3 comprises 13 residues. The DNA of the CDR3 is TGTGCCAGCAGTTTCCGAGCGAACACTGAAGCTTTCTTT. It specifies CASSFRANTEAFF.

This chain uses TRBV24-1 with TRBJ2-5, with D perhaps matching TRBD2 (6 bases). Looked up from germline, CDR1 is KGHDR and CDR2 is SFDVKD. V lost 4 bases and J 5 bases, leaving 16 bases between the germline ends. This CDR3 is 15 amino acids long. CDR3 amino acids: CATSEHTGGGETQYF. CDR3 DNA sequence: TGTGCCACCAGTGAGCATACAGGTGGAGGGGAGACCCAGTACTTC.

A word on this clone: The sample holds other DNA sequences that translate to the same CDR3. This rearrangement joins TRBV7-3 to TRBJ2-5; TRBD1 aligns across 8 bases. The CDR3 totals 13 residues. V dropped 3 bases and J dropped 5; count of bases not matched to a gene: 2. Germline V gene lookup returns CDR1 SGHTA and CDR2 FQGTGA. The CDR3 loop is CASSLTGEETQYF. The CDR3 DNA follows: TGTGCCAGCAGCTTGACAGGGGAGGAGACCCAGTACTTC.

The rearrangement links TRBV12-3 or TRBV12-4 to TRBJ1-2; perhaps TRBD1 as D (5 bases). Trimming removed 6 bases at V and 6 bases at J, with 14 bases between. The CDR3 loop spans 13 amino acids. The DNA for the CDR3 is TGTGCCAGCAGGGCGACAGCGGGAGATGGCTACACCTTC. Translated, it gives CASRATAGDGYTF.

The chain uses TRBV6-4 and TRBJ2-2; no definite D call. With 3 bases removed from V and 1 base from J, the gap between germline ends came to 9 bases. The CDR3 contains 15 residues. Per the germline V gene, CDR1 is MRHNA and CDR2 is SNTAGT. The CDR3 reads CASSETPGNTGELFF. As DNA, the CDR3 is TGTGCCAGCAGTGAAACCCCAGGGAACACCGGGGAGCTGTTTTTT.

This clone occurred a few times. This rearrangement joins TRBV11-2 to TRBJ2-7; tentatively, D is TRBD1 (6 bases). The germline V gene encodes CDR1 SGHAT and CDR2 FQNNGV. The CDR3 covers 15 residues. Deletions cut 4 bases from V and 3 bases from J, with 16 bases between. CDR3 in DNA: TGTGCCAGCAGCTCTGGGGCCAGGGGCCGCTACGAGCAGTACGTC. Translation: CASSSGARGRYEQYV.

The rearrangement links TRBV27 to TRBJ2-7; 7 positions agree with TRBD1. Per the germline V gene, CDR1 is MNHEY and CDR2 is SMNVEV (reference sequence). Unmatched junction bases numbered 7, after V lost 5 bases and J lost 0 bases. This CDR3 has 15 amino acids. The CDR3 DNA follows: TGTGCCAGCAGTGACCTACAGGGGCGCTCCTACGAGCAGTACGTC. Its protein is CASSDLQGRSYEQYV.

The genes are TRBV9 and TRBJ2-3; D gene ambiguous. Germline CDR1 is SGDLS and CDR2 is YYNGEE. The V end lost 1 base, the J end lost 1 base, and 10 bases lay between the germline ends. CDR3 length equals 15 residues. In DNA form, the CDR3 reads TGTGCCAGCAGCGTAAGAAGCTCGGGCACAGATACGCAGTATTTT. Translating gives CASSVRSSGTDTQYF.

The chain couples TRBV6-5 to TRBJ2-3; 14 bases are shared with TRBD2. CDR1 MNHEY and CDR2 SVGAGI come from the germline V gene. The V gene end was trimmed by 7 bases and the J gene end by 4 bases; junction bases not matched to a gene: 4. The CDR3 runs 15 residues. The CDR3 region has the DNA TGTGCCAGCACCCGACTAGCGGGAGGGGCAGATACGCAGTATTTT. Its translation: CASTRLAGGADTQYF.

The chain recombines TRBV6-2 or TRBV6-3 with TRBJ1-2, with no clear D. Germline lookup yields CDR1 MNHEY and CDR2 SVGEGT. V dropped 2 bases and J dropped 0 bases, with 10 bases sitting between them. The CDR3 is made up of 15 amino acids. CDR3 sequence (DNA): TGTGCCAGCAGTTACCTAGGTCGCGCTAACTATGGCTACACCTTC. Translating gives CASSYLGRANYGYTF.

The CDR3 loop reads CASSPSGLKNTEAFF. The CDR3 region has the DNA TGTGCCAGCAGCCCGTCGGGTCTTAAGAACACTGAAGCTTTCTTT. V and J are TRBV11-2 and TRBJ1-1; D gene ambiguous. Trimming left V 5 bases short and J 1 base short, with 14 bases between. The V gene's germline CDR1 is SGHAT and CDR2 FQNNGV. The CDR3 spans 15 residues.

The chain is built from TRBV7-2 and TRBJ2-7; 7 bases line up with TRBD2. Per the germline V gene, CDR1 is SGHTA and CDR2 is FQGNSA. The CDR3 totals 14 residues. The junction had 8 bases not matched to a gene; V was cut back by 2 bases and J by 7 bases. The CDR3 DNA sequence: TGTGCCAGCAGCTTATGGCGGGAGCCCAGGGAGCAGTACTTC. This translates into CASSLWREPREQYF.

The CDR3 DNA reads TGTGCCAGCAGCAAAGGAGGGGGCCCGCACCGTCCCACAGATACGCAGTATTTT. Its protein is CASSKGGGPHRPTDTQYF. The chain couples TRBV21-1 to TRBJ2-3; TRBD1, the table's D call, was not compared with the DNA. TRBV21-1 is annotated as a pseudogene. The CDR3 spans 18 residues.

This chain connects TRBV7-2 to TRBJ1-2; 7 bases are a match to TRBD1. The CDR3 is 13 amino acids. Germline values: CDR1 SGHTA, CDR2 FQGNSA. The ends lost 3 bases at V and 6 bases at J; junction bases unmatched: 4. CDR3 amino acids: CASSFVGGDGYTF. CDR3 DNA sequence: TGTGCCAGCAGCTTTGTAGGGGGCGATGGCTACACCTTC.

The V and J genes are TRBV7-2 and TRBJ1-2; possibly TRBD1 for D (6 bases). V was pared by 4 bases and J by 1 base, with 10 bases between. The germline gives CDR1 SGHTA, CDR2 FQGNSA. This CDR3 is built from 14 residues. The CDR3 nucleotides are TGTGCCAGCAGCTCACGGACAGATAACTATGGCTACACCTTC. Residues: CASSSRTDNYGYTF. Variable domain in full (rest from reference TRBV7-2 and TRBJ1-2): GAGVSQSPSNKVTEKGKDVELRCDPISGHTALYWYRQSLGQGLEFLIYFQGNSAPDKSGLPSDRFSAERTGGSVSTLTIQRTQQEDSAVYLCASSSRTDNYGYTFGSGTRLTVV.

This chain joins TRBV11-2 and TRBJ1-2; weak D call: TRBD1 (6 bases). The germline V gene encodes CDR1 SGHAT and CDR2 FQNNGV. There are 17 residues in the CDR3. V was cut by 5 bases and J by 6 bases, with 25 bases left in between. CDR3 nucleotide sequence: TGTGCCAGCAGCCACCCCATCCGGGGGGCCCTCGGGCATGGCTACACCTTC. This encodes CASSHPIRGALGHGYTF.